The entry that follows covers one T cell receptor (beta chain) sequence. The sample originates from a study of T cell responses to AZD1222 COVID-19 vaccine. The trim removed 4 bases at V and 4 bases at J, leaving 1 base unmatched. CDR3 length: 14 amino acids. Germline loops: CDR1 SGHTA, CDR2 FQGNSA. The method was immunoSEQ multiplex PCR; TCRdb's version includes in-frame clones alone and lacks a portion of them. This sample has roughly 140,000 clones, with approximately 91% found just once. This TCR was recovered from an adult who received the AZD1222 COVID-19 vaccine. Sequenced material: peripheral blood, taken 28 days after the second AZD1222 dose. This rearrangement joins TRBV7-2 to TRBJ1-3; TRBD1 matches at 10 bases. As DNA, the CDR3 is TGTGCCAGCAGCTCGGGACAGGGGGGAAACACCATATATTTT. This codes for CASSSGQGGNTIYF. Complete variable domain (other parts from reference TRBV7-2 and TRBJ1-3): GAGVSQSPSNKVTEKGKDVELRCDPISGHTALYWYRQSLGQGLEFLIYFQGNSAPDKSGLPSDRFSAERTGGSVSTLTIQRTQQEDSAVYLCASSSGQGGNTIYFGEGSWLTVV.